This T cell receptor (beta chain) was sequenced in a study of blood T cell repertoires in COVID-19. Across the study: The origin of the acute and convalescent COVID-19 samples was the United States, Italy and Spain. The analysed material was cDNA or gDNA that came from T cells, B-cell-depleted T cells, or PBMCs.

Original processing notes: Estimation of nucleated cell counts relied on the amplification of reference gene primers. Sequencing was performed with immunoSEQ multiplex PCR; in TCRdb, only in-frame clones are kept and a portion is missing. That table supplies the V and J calls and clone size; D and trimming were determined from the DNA. The data contain roughly 100,000 clones, approximately 90% of them singletons. The CDR3 has 14 residues. Per the germline V gene, CDR1 is SGDLS and CDR2 is YYNGEE. The V end lost 0 bases, the J end lost 5 bases, and 10 bases lay between the germline ends. The clonotype comes from a man between 45 and 60 years old with active COVID-19. The specimen was peripheral blood. J is TRBJ2-3 and V is TRBV9; no clear D. The CDR3 coding sequence is TGTGCCAGCAGCGTAGTTTTGGGCGTAGATACGCAGTATTTT. It specifies CASSVVLGVDTQYF.